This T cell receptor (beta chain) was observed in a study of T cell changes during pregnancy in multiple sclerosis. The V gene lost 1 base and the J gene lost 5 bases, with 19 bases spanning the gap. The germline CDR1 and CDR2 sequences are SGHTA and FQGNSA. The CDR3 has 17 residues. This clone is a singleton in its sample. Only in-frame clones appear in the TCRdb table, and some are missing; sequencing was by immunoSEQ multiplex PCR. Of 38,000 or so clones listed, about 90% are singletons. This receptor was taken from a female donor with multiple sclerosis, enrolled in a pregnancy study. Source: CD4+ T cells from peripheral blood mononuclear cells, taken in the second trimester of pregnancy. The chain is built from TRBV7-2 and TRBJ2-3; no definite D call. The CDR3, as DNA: TGTGCCAGCAGCTTAGTTACCCGTATTATAGGAGAAGATACGCAGTATTTT. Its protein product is CASSLVTRIIGEDTQYF.